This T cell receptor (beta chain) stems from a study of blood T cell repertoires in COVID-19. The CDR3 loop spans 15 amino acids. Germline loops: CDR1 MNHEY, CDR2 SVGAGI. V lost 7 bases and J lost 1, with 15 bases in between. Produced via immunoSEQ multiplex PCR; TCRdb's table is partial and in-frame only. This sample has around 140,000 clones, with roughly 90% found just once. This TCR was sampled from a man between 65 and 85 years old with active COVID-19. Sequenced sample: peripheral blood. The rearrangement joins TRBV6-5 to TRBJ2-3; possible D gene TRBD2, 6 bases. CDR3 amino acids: CASNAGSLGTDTQYF. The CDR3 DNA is TGTGCCAGCAATGCGGGGAGCCTTGGCACAGATACGCAGTATTTT.